The TCR beta chain described here comes from a study of regulatory T cells in long-lasting Graves disease. Broader study findings: Persistent disease was characterized by preferential usage of TRBV28, TRBJ1-2 and TRBJ2-5.

CDR3 size: 12 residues. Arm-PCR with iRepertoire HTBI primers amplified the CDR3 regions for these TCR beta libraries. TCRdb reanalysed the multiplex PCR reads using MiXCR and keeps one entry per CDR3 protein. This sample carries about 470,000 distinct CDR3 sequences, 14% to 15% of them seen once, and the ten largest clones take 15% to 20%. Time point meaning: newly diagnosed GD, antithyroid drugs for less than 3 months. Construction of the TCR library relied on RNA isolated from PBMCs. This clonotype was observed a few times. The antigen remains undetermined. These same data were also listed under a study on T cells in Graves' hyperthyroidism and ophthalmopathy. This second study says: The HTBI primer set served for first-round RT-PCR of the TCR CDR3.

The specimen comprised peripheral blood mononuclear cells (PBMCs), sampled at new diagnosis, from a patient treated with antithyroid drugs. This sequence originates from a woman younger than 45 with Graves disease. This sequence joins TRBV12-3 or TRBV12-4 and TRBJ2-3; D gene uncertain. The DNA end lines up better with TRBJ2-7; the J call may be wrong. CDR3 sequence (DNA): TGTGCCAGCACCGCTCGGACCTACGAGCAGTACTTC. It translates to CASTARTYEQYF.